The present T cell receptor beta chain was sequenced within a study of identical twins. V was shortened by 2 bases and J by 2 bases, with 7 bases between the two germline ends. The CDR3 is made up of 14 amino acids. This clonotype appeared a few times. One entry per CDR3 protein, called by TCRdb with MiXCR from the 5' RACE reads. The data show more than 1.5 million distinct CDR3 sequences, about 30% seen once. The chain carries TRBV12-3 or TRBV12-4 and TRBJ2-1, with a possible D match to TRBD2 (5 bases). The sequence derives from a newborn girl in good health. What was sequenced was cord blood. This CDR3 reads CASSLLATYNEQFF. For the CDR3, the DNA is TGTGCCAGCAGTTTACTAGCCACCTACAATGAGCAGTTCTTC.